The present TCR beta chain was sequenced within a study of control samples from healthy donors and cancer patients. Generated by immunoSEQ multiplex PCR, the TCRdb table keeps only in-frame clones and is missing some. The data contain under 65,000 clones, 80% to 90% of them singletons. The germline CDR1 and CDR2 sequences are MNHEY and SMNVEV (reference sequence). Trimming cost V 5 bases and J 1 base; bases outside gene matches: 9. CDR3 size: 16 residues. Sequencing used PBMCs. This TCR came from a woman aged 45 to 65 with lung cancer. V and J are TRBV27 and TRBJ2-7; 9 bases are a match to TRBD1. The CDR3 protein is CASSPQGTGYSYEQYF. The CDR3 nucleotides are TGTGCCAGCAGTCCCCAAGGGACAGGGTATTCCTACGAGCAGTACTTC.